Described below is a single T cell receptor (beta chain) sequence and its context. V was clipped by 5 bases and J by 2 bases, with 13 bases between them. From germline, CDR1 is GTSNPN and CDR2 SVGIG (reference sequence). The CDR3 runs 13 residues. These data come from a study of control samples from healthy donors and cancer patients. Sequencing was performed with immunoSEQ multiplex PCR; in TCRdb, only in-frame clones are kept and a portion is missing. The sample lists fewer than 150,000 clones, about 89% occurring once. This receptor was taken from a woman aged 18 to 35 in good health. Sequencing used blood. The chain is built from TRBV30 and TRBJ2-7; TRBD2 might be the D (7 bases). The chain's CDR3 is CAWGRGGPYEQYF. The DNA of the CDR3 is TGTGCCTGGGGGAGGGGGGGCCCCTACGAGCAGTACTTC.